This T cell receptor beta chain was identified during a study of T cells in Graves' hyperthyroidism and ophthalmopathy. Researchers barred patients who had uncontrolled infection, other autoimmune disease, pregnancy or lactation. Amplification targeted TCR beta CDR3 regions from RNA transcripts. During a first-round RT-PCR of the TCR CDR3, the HTBI primer set was used. TCRdb processed the multiplex PCR reads anew with MiXCR; each CDR3 protein has one entry. The repertoire consists of 550,000 to 650,000 distinct CDR3 sequences, with approximately 15% occurring once and the leading ten covering about 15%. The germline V and J ends were trimmed by 2 bases and 3 bases, with 11 bases remaining between them. Looked up from germline, CDR1 is KGHSH and CDR2 is LQKENI. The CDR3 is 15 residues long.

The chain links TRBV18 to TRBJ1-5; tentative D call: TRBD1 (5 bases). Sequencing input: blood. This receptor was obtained from a woman aged 40 to 50 with Graves' hyperthyroidism. This CDR3 is CASSPAGGINQPQHF. For the CDR3, the DNA is TGTGCCAGCTCACCAGCGGGGGGTATCAATCAGCCCCAGCATTTT.